The 8 T cell receptor beta chains below all came from one sample that was sequenced in a study of OX40 agonist ivuxolimab in advanced cancers. The library was made by the immunoSEQ multiplex PCR assay. TCRdb provides this immuneACCESS table in a form limited to in-frame rearrangements. Some clones are lacking; in checked studies, under half of them reflect an unresolved V gene, and why the rest are absent is not known. The sample table holds about 35,000 clones, of which roughly 90% were seen once. Together, the top ten hold roughly a third of the sample. Source: CD4+ or CD8+ T cells sorted from blood, taken in a trial of the OX40 agonist ivuxolimab. The origin of the receptors is an adult with an advanced solid tumor such as melanoma, head and neck, liver or kidney cancer.

This sequence joins TRBV28 and TRBJ2-1; tentative D call: TRBD2 (5 bases). The ends were cut back, 2 bases at V and 4 bases at J, with 6 bases in the middle. This CDR3 is built from 13 residues. Germline-derived CDR1 and CDR2 are MDHEN and SYDVKM. CDR3 coding DNA: TGTGCCAGCAGTTTAGGCGGGTACAATGAGCAGTTCTTC. Residues: CASSLGGYNEQFF.

The CDR3 sequence: CASSGRQGISYEQYF. Here the CDR3 DNA reads TGTGCCAGCAGTGGGCGACAGGGTATTTCCTACGAGCAGTACTTC. The gene calls are TRBV6-1 and TRBJ2-7, with TRBD1 matching 7 bases. With V trimmed by 4 bases and J by 1 base, 7 bases remained unmatched. The germline gives CDR1 MNHNS, CDR2 SASEGT. The CDR3 has 15 residues.

The rearrangement links TRBV21-1 to TRBJ2-3; TRBD2, the table's D call, lacks a check against the DNA. TRBV21-1 is a listed pseudogene. This CDR3 contains 18 residues. The CDR3 coding sequence is TGTGCCAGCACCCAAGGACTAGCGGGAGGGCCTACTCCAGATACGCAGTATTTT. It codes for CASTQGLAGGPTPDTQYF.

The chain recombines TRBV6-5 with TRBJ2-2, with TRBD2 identical over 7 bases. Germline V gives CDR1 MNHEY, CDR2 SVGAGI. The V and J ends lost 8 bases and 1 base, in that order; junction bases with no gene match: 4. The length of the CDR3 is 14 residues. The CDR3 reads CASASGENTGELFF. CDR3 nucleotide sequence: TGTGCCAGCGCTAGCGGAGAGAACACCGGGGAGCTGTTTTTT.

Concerning this clone itself: Within the sample, other DNA sequences also encode this same CDR3. CDR3 bases: TGTGCCAGCAGTTACGGCCAGGGGGTCTACGAGCAGTACTTC. It translates to CASSYGQGVYEQYF. The chain joins TRBV6-5 to TRBJ2-7; 7 nucleotides line up with TRBD1. Germline CDR1 and CDR2: MNHEY and SVGAGI. The CDR3 is 14 amino acids. V shed 2 bases, J shed 3 bases, and the junction held 4 bases outside the gene matches.

The CDR3 here is CASSEGLASYEQYF. CDR3 DNA: TGTGCCAGCAGTGAAGGACTAGCCTCCTACGAGCAGTACTTC. This sequence joins TRBV25-1 and TRBJ2-7, with TRBD2 identical over 8 bases. CDR1 MGHDK and CDR2 SYGVNS come from the germline V gene. The ends lost 2 bases at V and 0 bases at J; junction bases unmatched: 0. The CDR3 sequence is 14 residues long.

The V and J genes are TRBV7-9 and TRBJ2-6, with D perhaps assigned TRBD1 or TRBD2 (5 bases each). The germline V gene has CDR1 SEHNR and CDR2 FQNEAQ (reference sequence). The CDR3 is 19 residues long. Between the trimmed V and J ends, which lost 5 bases and 0 bases, there was a span of 20 bases. CDR3 region: CASSPPPGTDFSGANVLTF. DNA for the CDR3: TGTGCCAGCAGCCCCCCGCCCGGGACGGATTTCTCTGGGGCCAACGTCCTGACTTTC.

The chain combines TRBV30 with TRBJ2-7; TRBD1 matches at 7 bases. Germline V lookup: CDR1 GTSNPN, CDR2 SVGIG (reference sequence). The junction had 3 bases not matched to a gene; V was cut back by 1 base and J by 6 bases. The CDR3 loop spans 12 amino acids. CDR3 region: CAWSEDRVEQYF. CDR3 nucleotides: TGTGCCTGGAGTGAAGACAGGGTCGAGCAGTACTTC. Full variable domain (outside the CDR3, taken from reference TRBV30 and TRBJ2-7): SQTIHQWPATLVQPVGSPLSLECTVEGTSNPNLYWYRQAAGRGLQLLFYSVGIGQISSEVPQNLSASRPQDRQFILSSKKLLLSDSGFYLCAWSEDRVEQYFGPGTRLTVT.